This T cell receptor beta chain was observed in a study of siplizumab effects on memory and regulatory T cells. Whole-study findings and limits: The study found naive T cells seemingly more diverse than memory cells and seemingly major alloresponse contributors. Unstimulated subsets accounted for the mapping of only a minor share of the clones that were alloreactive. Siplizumab produced a significant reduction in alloreactive sequences that were traceable to unstimulated CD4+ memory cells.

Every sample had some 100,000 of its TCR templates assayed. TCRdb's table, derived via immunoSEQ multiplex PCR, lists solely in-frame clones and lacks some. The sample lists around 87,000 clones, approximately 90% occurring once. About this clone: The antigen is undetermined.

The sequencing sample was made of CD4+ T cells sorted from blood. The clonotype was recovered from a human donor in good health.

CDR3 DNA sequence: TGCGCCAGCACCACTAGCGGCACAGATACGCAGTATTTT. Protein sequence: CASTTSGTDTQYF. The chain employs TRBV5-1 and TRBJ2-3, with 7 bases lining up with TRBD2. The CDR3 is 13 amino acids. With V trimmed by 6 bases and J by 1 base, 2 bases remained unmatched. Per germline, CDR1 SGHRS and CDR2 YFSETQ.